The present T cell receptor (beta chain) was sequenced within a study of shared clonotypes between healthy human individuals. Whole-study results and caveats: Clonotype sharing among donors was thought likely to change with sequencing depth.

Clones were read by immunoSEQ multiplex PCR, and TCRdb kept only the in-frame ones, dropping some. The sample has 980,000 or so clones; roughly 72% are singletons. CDR3 length equals 13 residues. V shed 3 bases and J shed 12 bases, with 15 bases lying between them. Per the germline V gene, CDR1 is LNHDA and CDR2 is SQIVND (reference sequence). Comment on this clone: Its specificity is unknown.

The chain combines TRBV19 with TRBJ2-1; unclear D gene. Specimen: memory CD4+ T cells sorted from blood. Subset in this sample: CD45RA-negative fraction. This clonotype originated in a man aged 18 to 30 in good health. CDR3 amino acids: CASSILVTAGQFF. CDR3 nucleotides: TGTGCCAGTAGTATCCTCGTCACCGCAGGGCAGTTCTTC. Based on the CDR3 plus reference TRBV19 and TRBJ2-1, the full variable domain is DGGITQSPKYLFRKEGQNVTLSCEQNLNHDAMYWYRQDPGQGLRLIYYSQIVNDFQKGDIAEGYSVSREKKESFPLTVTSAQKNPTAFYLCASSILVTAGQFFGPGTRLTVL.